One and the same sample provided the 30 T cell receptor beta chains below, sequenced in a study of T cell responses to AZD1222 COVID-19 vaccine. The protocol was immunoSEQ multiplex PCR, while the TCRdb copy is restricted to in-frame clones and leaves out a portion. This repertoire includes under 150,000 clones. Sequenced: peripheral blood. The receptors shown here come from an adult in good health.

Here the CDR3 reads CASSRSRYEQYF. Here the CDR3 DNA reads TGTGCCAGCAGCCGTAGTCGCTACGAGCAGTACTTC. The chain joins TRBV12-3 or TRBV12-4 to TRBJ2-7; D not resolved. The CDR3 extends over 12 amino acids. The ends were cut back, 6 bases at V and 3 bases at J, with 9 bases in the middle.

This chain links TRBV5-5 with TRBJ2-1; 7 bases match TRBD1. J lost 6 bases, V lost 5 bases, and 5 bases had no gene match. CDR1 SGHKS and CDR2 YYEKEE come from the germline V gene (reference sequence). CDR3 length equals 13 residues. The CDR3 region has the DNA TGTGCCAGCAGTACCGGGACAGTCAATGAGCAGTTCTTC. Translated, it gives CASSTGTVNEQFF.

The chain couples TRBV12-3 or TRBV12-4 to TRBJ2-5; TRBD2 matches 7 bases. The CDR3 has 13 amino acids. The trim removed 4 bases at V and 3 bases at J, leaving 2 bases unmatched. CDR3 nucleotides: TGTGCCAGCAGTTGGGGGGGAGAAGAGACCCAGTACTTC. This sequence encodes CASSWGGEETQYF.

The gene calls are TRBV28 and TRBJ2-1; D may correspond to TRBD1 or TRBD2 (5 bases each). This CDR3 is 15 amino acids long. V was trimmed by 3 bases and J by 4 bases, leaving 13 bases between them. Germline values: CDR1 MDHEN, CDR2 SYDVKM. As DNA, the CDR3 is TGTGCCAGCAGTTTTCGGGACCTCCTTTACAATGAGCAGTTCTTC. Residues: CASSFRDLLYNEQFF.

This chain connects TRBV19 to TRBJ1-5; 8 nucleotides align to TRBD1. Germline V lookup: CDR1 LNHDA, CDR2 SQIVND (reference sequence). V lost 7 bases to trimming and J lost 0 bases; unmatched junction nucleotides: 2. The CDR3 covers 14 residues. The CDR3 sequence is CASIDRGSNQPQHF. As DNA, the CDR3 is TGTGCCAGTATCGACAGGGGTAGCAATCAGCCCCAGCATTTT.

The genes are TRBV7-6 and TRBJ1-1; 8 positions agree with TRBD1. Germline V lookup: CDR1 SGHVS, CDR2 FNYEAQ. The CDR3 covers 17 residues. V gave up 1 base and J gave up 1 base; unmatched junction bases: 8. The chain's CDR3 is CASSLVPGGRGNTEAFF. The CDR3 DNA follows: TGTGCCAGCAGCTTAGTACCAGGGGGCAGAGGGAACACTGAAGCTTTCTTT.

The chain recombines TRBV7-8 with TRBJ2-7; the match to TRBD1 covers 9 bases. This CDR3 has 13 amino acids. V was clipped by 5 bases and J by 6 bases; unmatched bases: 5. Per the germline V gene, CDR1 is SGHVS and CDR2 is FQNEAQ. Here the CDR3 reads CASSRDREGEQYF. The DNA of the CDR3 is TGTGCCAGCAGCCGGGACAGGGAAGGCGAGCAGTACTTC.

The chain has TRBV12-3 or TRBV12-4 and TRBJ1-1; unclear D gene. The CDR3 contains 12 residues. V lost 6 bases to trimming and J lost 10 bases, with 15 bases between them. CDR3: CASSPSGWGAFF. The CDR3 nucleotides are TGTGCCAGCAGCCCGTCTGGGTGGGGAGCTTTCTTT.

The V and J genes are TRBV2 and TRBJ1-2; TRBD1 matches at 8 bases. The V gene's germline CDR1 is SNHLY and CDR2 FYNNEI. CDR3 length: 14 residues. The ends lost 6 bases at V and 2 bases at J; junction bases unmatched: 5. The chain's CDR3 is CASRERTGNYGYTF. CDR3 DNA: TGTGCCAGCAGGGAACGGACAGGGAACTATGGCTACACCTTC.

V is TRBV9 and J is TRBJ1-6, with no clear D. Germline loops: CDR1 SGDLS, CDR2 YYNGEE. The CDR3 is 13 amino acids. Trimming removed 7 bases at V and 10 bases at J, with 15 bases between. CDR3 DNA sequence: TGTGCCAGCTCGGTTGGGCCGGCGTCACCCCTCCACTTT. Translated, it gives CASSVGPASPLHF.

This sequence joins TRBV7-9 and TRBJ1-4, with D possibly matching TRBD1 (6 bases). The CDR3 contains 15 residues. Trimming left V 4 bases short and J 6 bases short, with 15 bases between. CDR1 SEHNR and CDR2 FQNEAQ come from the germline V gene (reference sequence). The DNA of the CDR3 is TGTGCCAGCAGCTCCCGAGGGCAGGGGTATGAAAAACTGTTTTTT. It encodes CASSSRGQGYEKLFF.

CDR3 in amino acids: CSVSGLAGRYNEQFF. The CDR3 nucleotides are TGCAGCGTTTCAGGACTAGCGGGGCGATACAATGAGCAGTTCTTC. The chain has TRBV29-1 and TRBJ2-1; 12 positions match TRBD2. The CDR3 covers 15 residues. Trimming at V came to 5 bases and at J to 4 bases, leaving 6 bases not matched to a gene. Per germline, CDR1 SQVTM and CDR2 ANQGSEA.

V and J are TRBV28 and TRBJ1-1; no clear D gene. The CDR3 is 11 amino acids. The V end lost 3 bases, the J end lost 9 bases, and 8 bases lay between the germline ends. CDR1 is MDHEN and CDR2 is SYDVKM in the germline V gene. CDR3 DNA sequence: TGTGCCAGCAGTTTGAGTCAGAAAGCTTTCTTT. Translating it yields CASSLSQKAFF.

This chain uses TRBV6-5 with TRBJ1-2; 8 nucleotides match TRBD1. J gave up 4 bases and V 7 bases, and 8 bases lay outside the gene matches. CDR3 length: 14 residues. In germline, CDR1 is MNHEY, CDR2 SVGAGI. The CDR3 DNA reads TGTGCCAGCAACCCGACAGGGGATTTCTATGGCTACACCTTC. It yields the protein CASNPTGDFYGYTF.

The rearrangement joins TRBV3-1 (or the pseudogene TRBV3-2) to TRBJ2-1, with 7 nucleotides matching TRBD2. Looked up from germline, CDR1 is LGHDT and CDR2 is YNNKEL (reference sequence). Trimming took 0 bases from V and 4 from J; bases not matched to a gene: 6. The CDR3 length is 16 residues. CDR3 sequence reads: CASSQEWRGSYNEQFF. The CDR3 DNA is TGTGCCAGCAGCCAAGAATGGCGGGGGTCGTACAATGAGCAGTTCTTC.

The chain recombines TRBV4-1 with TRBJ2-1, with 10 bases identical to TRBD2. CDR1 and CDR2 from the germline V gene are MGHRA and YSYEKL. CDR3 size: 16 residues. With 0 bases clipped from V and 11 bases from J, the junction kept 10 bases outside the gene matches. The CDR3 nucleotides are TGCGCCAGCAGCCAAGATGGCAGCGGGGGGGGTAAAAAGCAGTTCTTC. This encodes CASSQDGSGGGKKQFF.

The chain combines TRBV6-5 with TRBJ2-1; 11 bases are shared with TRBD2. The V and J ends lost 2 bases and 7 bases, in that order; junction bases with no gene match: 4. Germline V gene lookup returns CDR1 MNHEY and CDR2 SVGAGI. This CDR3 is 15 amino acids long. The CDR3 region is CASSYELAGGNEQFF. The DNA for the CDR3 is TGTGCCAGCAGTTACGAGCTAGCGGGGGGAAATGAGCAGTTCTTC.

A note on this clone: The same CDR3 is also encoded by other DNA sequences in this sample. The J gene is TRBJ2-7, the V gene TRBV11-2, with TRBD1 as a possible D gene (5 bases). Deletions cut 6 bases from V and 3 bases from J, with 9 bases between. The CDR3 spans 12 residues. Germline-derived CDR1 and CDR2 are SGHAT and FQNNGV. CDR3 nucleotide sequence: TGTGCCAGCAGTTTTCAGGGCTACGAGCAGTACTTC. It yields the protein CASSFQGYEQYF.

The V and J genes are TRBV5-1 and TRBJ1-2; D ambiguous. Germline V gives CDR1 SGHRS, CDR2 YFSETQ. V lost 1 base to trimming and J lost 6 bases, with 7 bases between them. The CDR3 length is 12 residues. CDR3 sequence (DNA): TGCGCCAGCAGCTTGAATTACGATGGCTACACCTTC. It yields the protein CASSLNYDGYTF.

The chain joins TRBV28 to TRBJ1-6; no reliable D call. The CDR3 totals 12 residues. V was trimmed by 6 bases and J by 7 bases, leaving 7 bases between them. Germline values: CDR1 MDHEN, CDR2 SYDVKM. In DNA, the CDR3 is TGTGCCAGCAGGCCAGGAAATTCACCCCTCCACTTT. Its translation is CASRPGNSPLHF.

The CDR3 DNA follows: TGTGCCAGCAGCTTAGGATCAGGGGGAACCTACGAGCAGTACTTC. Translation: CASSLGSGGTYEQYF. The chain is built from TRBV7-9 and TRBJ2-7, with 7 bases aligning to TRBD1. Germline CDR1 reads SEHNR; CDR2 reads FQNEAQ (reference sequence). The CDR3 sequence is 15 residues long. V shed 1 base and J 2 bases; nucleotides not matched to a gene: 5.

The chain is built from TRBV6-2 or TRBV6-3 and TRBJ1-1; D uncertain. V lost 0 bases to trimming and J lost 4 bases, with 12 bases between them. CDR3 size: 15 residues. Germline V gene data show CDR1 as MNHEY and CDR2 as SVGEGT. Written as DNA, the CDR3 is TGTGCCAGCAGTTACTCGACTGACATGAGCACTGAAGCTTTCTTT. Translated: CASSYSTDMSTEAFF.

V is TRBV12-3 or TRBV12-4 and J is TRBJ1-1; D is unresolved. V was cut by 6 bases and J by 0 bases, with 8 bases left in between. The CDR3 is made up of 13 amino acids. The CDR3 loop is CASRTGMNTEAFF. CDR3 nucleotide sequence: TGTGCCAGCAGGACGGGGATGAACACTGAAGCTTTCTTT.

V gene TRBV5-8 combines with J gene TRBJ1-5; D is ambiguous. With 0 bases removed from V and 4 bases from J, the gap between germline ends came to 11 bases. The CDR3 length is 15 residues. The germline CDR1 and CDR2 sequences are SGHTS and YDEGEE. Here the CDR3 DNA reads TGTGCCAGCAGCTTGGGGGAGGGCACAAATCAGCCCCAGCATTTT. Its protein is CASSLGEGTNQPQHF.

This chain uses TRBV5-4 with TRBJ1-1, with TRBD1 matching 11 bases. The CDR3 covers 18 residues. The V segment lost 3 bases and the J segment 2 bases; nucleotides outside the gene matches: 12. Germline assignment: CDR1 SGHNT and CDR2 YYREEE (reference sequence). DNA of the CDR3: TGTGCCAGCAGCTCCTGGACAGGGGGCCTGATTTTAAACACTGAAGCTTTCTTT. Amino acids: CASSSWTGGLILNTEAFF.

The chain combines TRBV4-1 with TRBJ2-2, with D perhaps matching TRBD1 (6 bases). CDR1 MGHRA and CDR2 YSYEKL come from the germline V gene. The CDR3 is 17 residues long. Trimming removed 2 bases from V and 0 bases from J, with 13 bases in between. CDR3 in amino acids: CASSQQGGAPNTGELFF. The CDR3 DNA follows: TGCGCCAGCAGCCAACAAGGGGGAGCGCCGAACACCGGGGAGCTGTTTTTT.

This rearrangement joins TRBV19 to TRBJ2-2; D not resolved. This CDR3 is built from 15 residues. Germline CDR1 LNHDA, CDR2 SQIVND (reference sequence). V dropped 5 bases and J dropped 5 bases, with 15 bases sitting between them. The DNA of the CDR3 is TGTGCCAGTAGTCCCCCCGGTAGACGAACCGGGGAGCTGTTTTTT. It encodes CASSPPGRRTGELFF.

The chain links TRBV7-2 to TRBJ2-5; D unclear. Germline V gives CDR1 SGHTA, CDR2 FQGNSA. This CDR3 contains 15 residues. Trimming removed 4 bases at V and 5 bases at J, with 17 bases between. CDR3 amino acids: CASSSRLHLRETQYF. The CDR3 DNA is TGTGCCAGCAGCTCCCGACTCCACCTACGGGAGACCCAGTACTTC. The full variable domain, its missing parts supplied by reference TRBV7-2 and TRBJ2-5, is GAGVSQSPSNKVTEKGKDVELRCDPISGHTALYWYRQSLGQGLEFLIYFQGNSAPDKSGLPSDRFSAERTGGSVSTLTIQRTQQEDSAVYLCASSSRLHLRETQYFGPGTRLLVL.

The genes are TRBV5-1 and TRBJ2-5; D gene uncertain. Germline assignment: CDR1 SGHRS and CDR2 YFSETQ. The CDR3 extends over 14 amino acids. Deletions cut 1 base from V and 5 bases from J, with 12 bases between. This chain's CDR3 is CASSLRDQRETQYF. CDR3 nucleotide sequence: TGCGCCAGCAGCTTGAGAGATCAACGGGAGACCCAGTACTTC.

The chain carries TRBV30 and TRBJ2-2; D is unresolved. The V and J ends lost 1 base and 5 bases respectively, with 8 bases between them. The CDR3 sequence is 13 residues long. Per the germline V gene, CDR1 is GTSNPN and CDR2 is SVGIG (reference sequence). The CDR3: CAWSAQQTGELFF. The CDR3 nucleotides are TGTGCCTGGAGTGCGCAGCAAACCGGGGAGCTGTTTTTT.